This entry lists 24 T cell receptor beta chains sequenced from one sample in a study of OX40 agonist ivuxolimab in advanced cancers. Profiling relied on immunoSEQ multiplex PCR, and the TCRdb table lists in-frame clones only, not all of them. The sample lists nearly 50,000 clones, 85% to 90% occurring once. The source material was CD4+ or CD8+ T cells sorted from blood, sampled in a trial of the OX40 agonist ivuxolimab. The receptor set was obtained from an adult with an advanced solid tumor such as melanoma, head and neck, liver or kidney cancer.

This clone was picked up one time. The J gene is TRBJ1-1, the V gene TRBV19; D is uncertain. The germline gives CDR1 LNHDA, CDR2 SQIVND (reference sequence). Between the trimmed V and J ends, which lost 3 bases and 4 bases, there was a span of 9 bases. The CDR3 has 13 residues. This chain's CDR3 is CASSMVGLTEAFF. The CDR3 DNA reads TGTGCCAGTAGTATGGTGGGTCTCACTGAAGCTTTCTTT.

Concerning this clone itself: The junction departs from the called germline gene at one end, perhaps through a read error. CDR3: CASSFTLASFEQYF. The CDR3 bases are TGTGCCAGCAGTTTCACGCTAGCGTCCTTCGAGCAGTACTTC. This chain joins TRBV27 and TRBJ2-7, with a tentative D call TRBD2 (6 bases). Germline CDR1 and CDR2: MNHEY and SMNVEV (reference sequence). This CDR3 contains 14 residues.

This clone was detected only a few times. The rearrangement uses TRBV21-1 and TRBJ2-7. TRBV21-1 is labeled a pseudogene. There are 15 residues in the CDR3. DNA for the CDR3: TGTGCCAGCAGCAAAAGTACAAAGGCCCCCTACGAGCAGTACTTC. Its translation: CASSKSTKAPYEQYF.

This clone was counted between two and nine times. The CDR3 reads CASSEGGRGGYTF. The CDR3 DNA reads as TGTGCCAGCAGTGAAGGGGGGAGGGGAGGCTACACCTTC. The J gene is TRBJ1-2, the V gene TRBV6-1; D is possibly TRBD1 (5 bases). V lost 1 base to trimming and J lost 8 bases, with 11 bases between them. The CDR3 totals 13 residues. Germline assignment: CDR1 MNHNS and CDR2 SASEGT.

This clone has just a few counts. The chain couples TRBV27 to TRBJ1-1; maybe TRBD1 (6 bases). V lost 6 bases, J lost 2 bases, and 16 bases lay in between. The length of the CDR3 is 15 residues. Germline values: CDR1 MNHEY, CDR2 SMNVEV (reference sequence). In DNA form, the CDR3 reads TGTGCCAGCAGAGATTGGGTGGGGGGCAACACTGAAGCTTTCTTT. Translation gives CASRDWVGGNTEAFF.

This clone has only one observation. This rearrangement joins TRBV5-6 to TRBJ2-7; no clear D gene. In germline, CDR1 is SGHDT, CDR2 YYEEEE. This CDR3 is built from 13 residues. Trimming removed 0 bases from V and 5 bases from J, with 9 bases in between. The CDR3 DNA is TGTGCCAGCAGCTTGGACCGGGCTAACGAGCAGTACTTC. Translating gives CASSLDRANEQYF.

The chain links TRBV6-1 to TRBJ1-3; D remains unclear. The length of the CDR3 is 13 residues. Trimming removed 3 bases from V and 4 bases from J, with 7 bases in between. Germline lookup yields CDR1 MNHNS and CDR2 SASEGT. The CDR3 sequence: CASSEISGNTIYF. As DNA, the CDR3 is TGTGCCAGCAGTGAGATTTCGGGAAACACCATATATTTT.

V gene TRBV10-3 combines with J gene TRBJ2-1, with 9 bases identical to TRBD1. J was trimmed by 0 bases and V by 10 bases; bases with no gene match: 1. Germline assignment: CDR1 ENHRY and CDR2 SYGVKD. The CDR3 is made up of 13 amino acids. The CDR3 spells CATTGGSYNEQFF. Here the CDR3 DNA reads TGTGCCACGACAGGGGGCTCCTACAATGAGCAGTTCTTC.

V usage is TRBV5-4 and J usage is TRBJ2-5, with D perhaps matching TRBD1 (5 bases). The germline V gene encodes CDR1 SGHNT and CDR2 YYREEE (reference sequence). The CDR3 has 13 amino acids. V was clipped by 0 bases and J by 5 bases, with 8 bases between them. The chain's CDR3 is CASSLEGWETQYF. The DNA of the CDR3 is TGTGCCAGCAGCTTGGAGGGGTGGGAGACCCAGTACTTC.

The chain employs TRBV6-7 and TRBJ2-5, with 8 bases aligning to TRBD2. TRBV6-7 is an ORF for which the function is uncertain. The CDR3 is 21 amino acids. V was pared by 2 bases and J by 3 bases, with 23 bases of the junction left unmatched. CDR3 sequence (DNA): TGTGCCAGCAGTTACGCTCGAAGAGGTAGCGGGGACATAAGGGAGGAAGAGACCCAGTACTTC. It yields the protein CASSYARRGSGDIREEETQYF.

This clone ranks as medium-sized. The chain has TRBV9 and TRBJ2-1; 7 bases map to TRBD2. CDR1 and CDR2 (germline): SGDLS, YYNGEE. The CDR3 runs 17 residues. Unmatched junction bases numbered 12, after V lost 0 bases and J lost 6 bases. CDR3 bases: TGTGCCAGCAGCGTAGAAGTCCGGGCGGGAGAGGGCAATGAGCAGTTCTTC. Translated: CASSVEVRAGEGNEQFF.

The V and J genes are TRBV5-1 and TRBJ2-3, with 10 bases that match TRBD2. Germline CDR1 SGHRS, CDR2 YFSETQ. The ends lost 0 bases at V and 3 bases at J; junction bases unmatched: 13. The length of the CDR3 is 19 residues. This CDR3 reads CASSLVGPILAGMTDTQYF. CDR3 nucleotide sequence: TGCGCCAGCAGCTTGGTTGGGCCAATACTAGCGGGAATGACAGATACGCAGTATTTT.

This chain's CDR3 is CASNAGDGGELFF. The CDR3 nucleotides are TGTGCCAGCAATGCGGGAGATGGCGGGGAGCTGTTTTTT. The gene calls are TRBV11-3 and TRBJ2-2; 7 bases match TRBD2. The V gene's germline CDR1 is SGHNT and CDR2 YENEEA. This CDR3 has 13 amino acids. Trimming removed 7 bases from V and 7 bases from J; junction bases left unmatched: 6.

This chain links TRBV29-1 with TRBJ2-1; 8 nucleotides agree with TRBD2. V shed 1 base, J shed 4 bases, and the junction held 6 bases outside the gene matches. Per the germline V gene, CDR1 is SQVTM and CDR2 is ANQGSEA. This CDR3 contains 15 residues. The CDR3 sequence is CSVEVSGSRYNEQFF. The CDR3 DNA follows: TGCAGCGTTGAAGTCAGCGGGAGTCGTTACAATGAGCAGTTCTTC.

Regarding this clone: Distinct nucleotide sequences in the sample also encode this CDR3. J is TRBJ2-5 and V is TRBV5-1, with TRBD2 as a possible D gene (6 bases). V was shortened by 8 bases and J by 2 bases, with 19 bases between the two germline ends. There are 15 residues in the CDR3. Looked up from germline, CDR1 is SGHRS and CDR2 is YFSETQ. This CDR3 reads CASNARDGGQETQYF. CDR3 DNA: TGCGCCAGTAACGCCCGGGACGGAGGGCAAGAGACCCAGTACTTC.

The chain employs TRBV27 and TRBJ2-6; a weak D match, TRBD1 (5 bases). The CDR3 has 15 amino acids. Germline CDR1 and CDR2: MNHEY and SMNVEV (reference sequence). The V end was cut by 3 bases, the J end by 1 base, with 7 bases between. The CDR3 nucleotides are TGTGCCAGCAGTTTCAGGGTGTCTGGGGCCAACGTCCTGACTTTC. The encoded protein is CASSFRVSGANVLTF.

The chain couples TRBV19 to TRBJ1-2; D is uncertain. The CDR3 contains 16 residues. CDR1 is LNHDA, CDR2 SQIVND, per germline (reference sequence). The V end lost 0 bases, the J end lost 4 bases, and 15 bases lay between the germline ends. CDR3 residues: CASSIDSPWWGYGYTF. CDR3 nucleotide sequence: TGTGCCAGTAGTATAGATTCTCCCTGGTGGGGCTATGGCTACACCTTC.

CDR3 in amino acids: CASSQGRLTETQYF. CDR3 DNA sequence: TGCGCCAGCAGTCAGGGGCGGCTGACAGAGACCCAGTACTTC. The chain joins TRBV10-1 to TRBJ2-5; D is possibly TRBD1 (6 bases). Trimming cost V 5 bases and J 4 bases, with 14 bases left between them. The CDR3 runs 14 residues. In germline, CDR1 is WNHNN, CDR2 SYGVQD (reference sequence).

As DNA, the CDR3 is TGTGCAAGTCGCCCTAGGGGGGGCTGGGAGCTGTTTTTT. This translates into CASRPRGGWELFF. The gene calls are TRBV12-2 and TRBJ2-2; the table's D gene call, TRBD2, was not cross checked with the DNA. TRBV12-2 is termed a pseudogene. The CDR3 sequence is 13 residues long.

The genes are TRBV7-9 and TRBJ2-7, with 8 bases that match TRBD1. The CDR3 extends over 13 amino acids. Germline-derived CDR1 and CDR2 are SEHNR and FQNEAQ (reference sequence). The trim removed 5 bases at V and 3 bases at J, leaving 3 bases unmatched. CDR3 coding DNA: TGTGCCAGCAGCACGGGACAGGACTACGAGCAGTACTTC. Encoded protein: CASSTGQDYEQYF.

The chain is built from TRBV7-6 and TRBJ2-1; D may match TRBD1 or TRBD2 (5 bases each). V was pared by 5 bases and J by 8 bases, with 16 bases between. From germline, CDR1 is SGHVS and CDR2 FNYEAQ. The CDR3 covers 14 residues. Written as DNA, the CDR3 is TGTGCCAGCAGCATGAACCGGGGCCATTATGAGCAGTTCTTC. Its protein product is CASSMNRGHYEQFF. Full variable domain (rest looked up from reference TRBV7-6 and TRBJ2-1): GAGVSQSPRYKVTKRGQDVALRCDPISGHVSLYWYRQALGQGPEFLTYFNYEAQQDKSGLPNDRFSAERPEGSISTLTIQRTEQRDSAMYRCASSMNRGHYEQFFGPGTRLTVL.

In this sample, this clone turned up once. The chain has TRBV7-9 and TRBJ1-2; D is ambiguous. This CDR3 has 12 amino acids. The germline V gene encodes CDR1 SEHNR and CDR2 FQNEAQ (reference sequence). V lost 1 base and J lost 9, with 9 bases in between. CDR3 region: CASSLGGSSYTF. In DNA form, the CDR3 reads TGTGCCAGCAGCTTAGGGGGATCTAGCTACACCTTC.

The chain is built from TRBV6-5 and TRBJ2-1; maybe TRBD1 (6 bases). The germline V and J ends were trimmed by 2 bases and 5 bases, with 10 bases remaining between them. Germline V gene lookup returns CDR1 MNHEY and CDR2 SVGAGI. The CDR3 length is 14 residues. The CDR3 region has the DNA TGTGCCAGCAGTTACCAGGACAGTCACAATGAGCAGTTCTTC. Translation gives CASSYQDSHNEQFF.

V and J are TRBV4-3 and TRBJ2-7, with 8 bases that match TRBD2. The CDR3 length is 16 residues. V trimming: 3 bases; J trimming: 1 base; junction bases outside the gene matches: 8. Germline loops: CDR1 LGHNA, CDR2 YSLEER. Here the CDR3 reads CASSQTSGSHSYEQYF. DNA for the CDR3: TGCGCCAGCAGCCAGACGAGCGGGAGCCATTCCTACGAGCAGTACTTC.